There are many counts of the clone carrying this T cell receptor beta chain. Its antigen is unidentified. MiXCR was run by TCRdb on the RT-PCR reads, yielding one entry per CDR3 protein. The sample lists 170,000 or so distinct CDR3 sequences; about 10% were seen once. The data derive from a study of response to subunit inactivated influenza vaccine. Findings of the study overall: New T cells are recruited in small numbers by each seasonal influenza vaccination, according to the authors' suggestion.

With 3 bases clipped from V and 5 bases from J, the junction kept 4 bases outside the gene matches. Germline CDR1 SQVTM, CDR2 ANQGSEA. CDR3 length: 15 residues. This specimen was CD8+ T cells sorted from PBMCs, taken approximately 25 months after vaccination. The rearrangement uses TRBV29-1 and TRBJ2-3; TRBD2 aligns across 14 bases. The clonotype originates from a man aged 45 to 70 who received an inactivated influenza vaccine. CDR3 sequence reads: CSVEGLAGAIDTQYF. The CDR3 nucleotides read TGCAGCGTTGAGGGACTAGCGGGAGCAATAGATACGCAGTATTTT.